These T cell receptor beta chains were read from a single sample in a study of neurological immune-mediated disorders. TCRdb re-called the 5' RACE reads with MiXCR, one entry per CDR3 protein. The data contain 24,000 or so distinct CDR3 sequences, around 2.5% of them seen just once; the ten biggest clones take up roughly 2.5%. Sequencing was performed on PBMCs. All receptors come from a woman aged 45-59 years with multiple sclerosis. Each CDR3 is given with its conserved first and last residue. A D gene is named only where the DNA matches it firmly. Where a row states a size, it is once, few, many or the class of an expanded clone; other rows omit it.

j_gene: TRBJ2-7
d_gene: NA
abundance: many
v_gene: TRBV5-1
CDR3nt: TGCGCCAGCAGCCCATACGAGGGTTGGTACGAGCAGTACTTC
CDR3aa: CASSPYEGWYEQYF

j_gene: TRBJ2-2
d_gene: NA
abundance: many
v_gene: TRBV3-1
CDR3nt: TGTGCCAGCAGCCAAGGTGCTGTCACCGGGGAGCTGTTTTTT
CDR3aa: CASSQGAVTGELFF

j_gene: TRBJ2-1
d_gene: NA
abundance: many
v_gene: TRBV6-5
CDR3nt: TGTGCCAGCAGTTACTGGGGGGGCAGGGTAGAAAATGAGCAGTTCTTC
CDR3aa: CASSYWGGRVENEQFF

j_gene: TRBJ2-5
d_gene: TRBD2
abundance: many
v_gene: TRBV20-1
CDR3nt: TGCAGTGCGAGAGGGGGAAGCGGGAGGGCCGAAGAGACCCAGTACTTC
CDR3aa: CSARGGSGRAEETQYF

j_gene: TRBJ2-7
d_gene: NA
abundance: many
v_gene: TRBV18
CDR3nt: TGTGCCAGCTCACCAGGGGACTCCTACGAGCAGTACTTC
CDR3aa: CASSPGDSYEQYF

j_gene: TRBJ1-1
d_gene: TRBD1
abundance: many
v_gene: TRBV12-3/TRBV12-4
CDR3nt: TGTGCCAGCAGTTTTGGGACAGGGGCTGAAGCTTTCTTT
CDR3aa: CASSFGTGAEAFF

j_gene: TRBJ2-1
d_gene: NA
abundance: few
v_gene: TRBV21-1
CDR3nt: TGTGCCAGCAGCAAAGTGTGGTTTCCTTGCTCCTACAATGAGCAGTTCTTC
CDR3aa: CASSKVWFPCSYNEQFF

j_gene: TRBJ2-7
d_gene: TRBD1
abundance: many
v_gene: TRBV5-1
CDR3nt: TGCGCCAGCAGCTCCGGGACAGGGGCCTACGAGCAGTACTTC
CDR3aa: CASSSGTGAYEQYF

j_gene: TRBJ2-7
d_gene: TRBD2
abundance: many
v_gene: TRBV27
CDR3nt: TGTGCCAGCAGTAGGGGCGGGGGACGGACTTCCTACGAGCAGTACTTC
CDR3aa: CASSRGGGRTSYEQYF

j_gene: TRBJ2-1
d_gene: NA
abundance: NA
v_gene: TRBV12-3/TRBV12-4
CDR3nt: TGTGCCAGCAGTTTCAAGCTATTTGGCGATGAGCAGTTCTTC
CDR3aa: CASSFKLFGDEQFF

j_gene: TRBJ1-4
d_gene: NA
abundance: many
v_gene: TRBV5-1
CDR3nt: TGCGCCAGCAGCTTGGGGCCAGGTGATAATGAAAAACTGTTTTTT
CDR3aa: CASSLGPGDNEKLFF

j_gene: TRBJ1-2
d_gene: NA
abundance: many
v_gene: TRBV7-2
CDR3nt: TGTGCCAGCAGCTTAGGAGCCCAGACTTATGGCTACACCTTC
CDR3aa: CASSLGAQTYGYTF

j_gene: TRBJ1-1
d_gene: NA
abundance: many
v_gene: TRBV5-1
CDR3nt: TGCGCCAGCAGCCCCGACAGGTTGAACACTGAAGCTTTCTTT
CDR3aa: CASSPDRLNTEAFF

j_gene: TRBJ1-2
d_gene: NA
abundance: NA
v_gene: TRBV5-1
CDR3nt: TGCGCCAGCAGCTTGGAGGCTTCCTATGGCTACACCTTC
CDR3aa: CASSLEASYGYTF

j_gene: TRBJ2-5
d_gene: NA
abundance: many
v_gene: TRBV20-1
CDR3nt: TGCAGTGCTAGAGTGGCATTCCAAGAGACCCAGTACTTC
CDR3aa: CSARVAFQETQYF

j_gene: TRBJ1-1
d_gene: NA
abundance: few
v_gene: TRBV7-6
CDR3nt: TGTGCCAGCAGCGGACTACTTTGTCTGAGAGTCTCCGAAGCTTTCTTT
CDR3aa: CASSGLLCLRVSEAFF

j_gene: TRBJ2-7
d_gene: NA
abundance: many
v_gene: TRBV5-1
CDR3nt: TGCGCCAGCAGCCCCAGGGAAGGCTACGAGCAGTACTTC
CDR3aa: CASSPREGYEQYF

j_gene: TRBJ2-5
d_gene: TRBD2
abundance: NA
v_gene: TRBV20-1
CDR3nt: TGCAGTGCTCAATTAGCGGGGCGGACGACTGAGACCCAGTACTTC
CDR3aa: CSAQLAGRTTETQYF

j_gene: TRBJ1-2
d_gene: NA
abundance: many
v_gene: TRBV7-2
CDR3nt: TGTGCCAGCAGCGCCGGGACACAGAACTATGGCTACACCTTC
CDR3aa: CASSAGTQNYGYTF

j_gene: TRBJ2-5
d_gene: TRBD2
abundance: many
v_gene: TRBV7-2
CDR3nt: TGTGCCAGCAGCGCGTATCCGGGACTAGCGGGGGTCGAGACCCAGTACTTC
CDR3aa: CASSAYPGLAGVETQYF

j_gene: TRBJ2-7
d_gene: TRBD2
abundance: few
v_gene: TRBV7-2
CDR3nt: TGTGCCAGCAGCTTCGGCGGGGGGGCCTACGAGCAGTACTTC
CDR3aa: CASSFGGGAYEQYF

j_gene: TRBJ2-7
d_gene: TRBD1
abundance: many
v_gene: TRBV12-3/TRBV12-4
CDR3nt: TGTGCCAGCAGATCAACGGGACAGGGGGCAAGAGAGCAGTACTTC
CDR3aa: CASRSTGQGAREQYF

j_gene: TRBJ1-2
d_gene: TRBD1
abundance: NA
v_gene: TRBV5-1
CDR3nt: TGCGCCAACCCAAGGATTGACACAGGGGATGGCTACACCTTC
CDR3aa: CANPRIDTGDGYTF

j_gene: TRBJ2-1
d_gene: TRBD2
abundance: medium-sized
v_gene: TRBV5-1
CDR3nt: TGCGCCAGCAGCCCGGCGGGGGATGAGCAGTTCTTC
CDR3aa: CASSPAGDEQFF

j_gene: TRBJ2-1
d_gene: TRBD2
abundance: medium-sized
v_gene: TRBV20-1
CDR3nt: TGCAGTCCGCAGGGGGGCGGGGGGGCTATAAATGAGCAGTTCTTC
CDR3aa: CSPQGGGGAINEQFF

j_gene: TRBJ1-4
d_gene: NA
abundance: many
v_gene: TRBV25-1
CDR3nt: TGTGCCAGCAGTGAAACCGGGCCTGGTGAAAAACTGTTTTTT
CDR3aa: CASSETGPGEKLFF

j_gene: TRBJ2-7
d_gene: NA
abundance: many
v_gene: TRBV27
CDR3nt: TGTGCCAGCAGTTTCGGGACGACCTACGAGCAGTACTTC
CDR3aa: CASSFGTTYEQYF

j_gene: TRBJ2-1
d_gene: NA
abundance: many
v_gene: TRBV12-3/TRBV12-4
CDR3nt: TGTGCCAGCAGTTTGTTCACTCGGAATGAGCAGTTCTTC
CDR3aa: CASSLFTRNEQFF

j_gene: TRBJ1-1
d_gene: NA
abundance: many
v_gene: TRBV7-2
CDR3nt: TGTGCCTCCAACCCGGCGGGGAAGGGCACTGAAGCTTTCTTT
CDR3aa: CASNPAGKGTEAFF

j_gene: TRBJ1-4
d_gene: NA
abundance: many
v_gene: TRBV5-1
CDR3nt: TGCGCCAGCAGCTGGGACCCCCAGGGAGGCGAAAAACTGTTTTTT
CDR3aa: CASSWDPQGGEKLFF

j_gene: TRBJ1-6
d_gene: NA
abundance: NA
v_gene: TRBV20-1
CDR3nt: TGCAGTGCTAGACGCGGTGATAGTAATTCACCCCTCAACTTT
CDR3aa: CSARRGDSNSPLNF

j_gene: TRBJ2-2
d_gene: TRBD1
abundance: many
v_gene: TRBV27
CDR3nt: TGTGCCAGCAGTTTATTGGGGACAGGGTCGCTCACCGGGGAGCTGTTTTTT
CDR3aa: CASSLLGTGSLTGELFF

j_gene: TRBJ2-1
d_gene: TRBD1
abundance: many
v_gene: TRBV29-1
CDR3nt: TGCAGCGTTGGGACAGGGGGCTACAATGAGCAGTTCTTC
CDR3aa: CSVGTGGYNEQFF

j_gene: TRBJ2-7
d_gene: NA
abundance: many
v_gene: TRBV20-1
CDR3nt: TGCAGTGCTAGTAGGGACACGTCCTACGAGCAGTACTTC
CDR3aa: CSASRDTSYEQYF

j_gene: TRBJ2-5
d_gene: NA
abundance: few
v_gene: TRBV9
CDR3nt: TGTGCCAGCAGCGTAGGATGGGGTTCTCAAGAGACCCAGTACTTC
CDR3aa: CASSVGWGSQETQYF

j_gene: TRBJ2-3
d_gene: NA
abundance: many
v_gene: TRBV20-1
CDR3nt: TGCAGTGCCCTTCGCGACAGCCGAGAGGGTACGCAGTATTTT
CDR3aa: CSALRDSREGTQYF

j_gene: TRBJ2-1
d_gene: NA
abundance: NA
v_gene: TRBV6-5
CDR3nt: TGTGCCAGCAGTTACCCGGCTGGCAATGAGCAGTTCTTC
CDR3aa: CASSYPAGNEQFF

j_gene: TRBJ1-6
d_gene: TRBD1
abundance: few
v_gene: TRBV20-1
CDR3nt: TGCAGTGCTAGCGGACAGGGGAGGAATTCACCCCTCCACTTT
CDR3aa: CSASGQGRNSPLHF

j_gene: TRBJ1-5
d_gene: TRBD1
abundance: many
v_gene: TRBV20-1
CDR3nt: TGCAGTGCTAGATGGACAGGGTTAAATCAGCCCCAGCATTTT
CDR3aa: CSARWTGLNQPQHF

j_gene: TRBJ2-7
d_gene: NA
abundance: many
v_gene: TRBV20-1
CDR3nt: TGCAGTGCTAGTGACAGTTACGGATCCTACGAGCAGTACTTC
CDR3aa: CSASDSYGSYEQYF

j_gene: TRBJ1-3
d_gene: NA
abundance: many
v_gene: TRBV5-1
CDR3nt: TGCGCCAGCAGCTTGCAGACTCGGGACACCATATATTTT
CDR3aa: CASSLQTRDTIYF